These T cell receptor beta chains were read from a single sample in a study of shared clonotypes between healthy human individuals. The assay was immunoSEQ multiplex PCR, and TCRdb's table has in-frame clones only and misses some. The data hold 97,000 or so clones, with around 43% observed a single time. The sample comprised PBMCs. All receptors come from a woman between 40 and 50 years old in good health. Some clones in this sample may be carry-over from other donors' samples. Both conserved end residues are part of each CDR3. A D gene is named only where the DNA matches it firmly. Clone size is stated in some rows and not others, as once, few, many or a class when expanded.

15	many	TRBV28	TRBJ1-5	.	CASKTGRDSNQPQHF	TGTGCCAGCAAAACGGGGAGGGATAGCAATCAGCCCCAGCATTTT
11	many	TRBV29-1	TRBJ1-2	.	CSVEVEQGYTF	TGCAGCGTTGAAGTTGAGCAGGGCTACACCTTC
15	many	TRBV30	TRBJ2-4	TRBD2	CAWDSGIGAKNIQYF	TGTGCCTGGGATAGCGGGATTGGAGCCAAAAACATTCAGTACTTC
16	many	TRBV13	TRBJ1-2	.	CASSQSPGFSVGGYTF	TGTGCCAGCAGCCAGAGCCCGGGATTTTCGGTGGGTGGCTACACCTTC
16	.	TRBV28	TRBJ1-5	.	CASSSSRQGGVRPQHF	TGTGCCAGCAGTTCCTCCCGCCAGGGCGGGGTGCGGCCCCAGCATTTT
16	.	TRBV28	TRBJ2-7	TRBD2	CASIPGGRWTSYEQYF	TGTGCCAGCATCCCGGGGGGGAGGTGGACCTCCTACGAGCAGTACTTC
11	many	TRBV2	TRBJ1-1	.	CASSAGTKAFF	TGTGCCAGCAGTGCGGGGACTAAAGCTTTCTTT
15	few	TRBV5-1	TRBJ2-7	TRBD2	CASSLDGGAAYEQYF	TGCGCCAGCAGCTTGGACGGGGGGGCCGCCTACGAGCAGTACTTC
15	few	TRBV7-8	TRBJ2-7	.	CASSLAMRDSYEQYF	TGTGCCAGCAGCTTAGCCATGCGGGACTCCTACGAGCAGTACTTC
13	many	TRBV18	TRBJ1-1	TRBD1	CASSPGQALTAFF	TGTGCCAGCTCACCGGGACAGGCCCTGACGGCTTTCTTT
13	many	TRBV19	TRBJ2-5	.	CASTDVPGETQYF	TGTGCCAGTACCGATGTCCCAGGAGAGACCCAGTACTTC
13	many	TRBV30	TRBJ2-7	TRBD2	CAWATSGSGEQYF	TGTGCCTGGGCGACTAGCGGGTCTGGCGAGCAGTACTTC
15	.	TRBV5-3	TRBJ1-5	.	CASSQDEGGHQPQHF	TGTGCCAGCAGCCAAGATGAGGGGGGCCATCAGCCCCAGCATTTT
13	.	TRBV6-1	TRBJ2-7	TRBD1	CASRTTGTHEQYF	TGTGCCAGCAGGACGACAGGGACCCACGAGCAGTACTTC
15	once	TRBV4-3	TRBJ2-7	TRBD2	CASSQVLAGAHEQYF	TGCGCCAGCAGCCAAGTCCTAGCGGGAGCCCACGAGCAGTACTTC
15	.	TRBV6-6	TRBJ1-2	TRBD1	CASSYSGGRGSGYTF	TGTGCCAGCAGTTACTCGGGTGGCAGGGGGAGCGGCTACACCTTC
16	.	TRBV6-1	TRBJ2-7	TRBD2	CASSALGLAGAREQYF	TGTGCCAGCAGTGCCCTTGGACTAGCGGGAGCTCGAGAGCAGTACTTC
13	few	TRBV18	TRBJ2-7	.	CASSKVESYEQYF	TGTGCCAGCTCAAAGGTAGAGTCCTACGAGCAGTACTTC
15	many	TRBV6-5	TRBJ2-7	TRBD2	CASSYSTGGSYEQYF	TGTGCCAGCAGTTACTCGACGGGAGGGTCCTACGAGCAGTACTTC
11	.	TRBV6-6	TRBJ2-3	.	CASSRTDTQYF	TGTGCCAGCAGTCGTACAGATACGCAGTATTTT